In its sample, the clone carrying this TCR beta chain was seen a few times. Its antigen is unknown. This CDR3 has 16 amino acids. Germline V gene data show CDR1 as SGHRS and CDR2 as YFSETQ. With 5 bases removed from V and 0 bases from J, the gap between germline ends came to 14 bases. The data belong to a study of beta chain features in type 1 diabetes. Study-wide results and limits: A PCR bias possibly favoring shorter templates would apply equally to patients and controls. The cDNA sequencing approach could over-represent high-TCR-expressing cells. Any HLA-type effect on TCRB rearrangement remained unresolved here.

Expressed TCRB transcripts were sequenced because the isolated RNA had all been reverse transcribed beforehand. Measured with immunoSEQ multiplex PCR; TCRdb has only the in-frame clones, and not every one. The sample includes around 350,000 clones, approximately 12% seen only once; the top ten take approximately 0.015%. The chain recombines TRBV5-1 with TRBJ2-2, with D maybe TRBD2 (7 bases). This TCR came from a man in his late teens or twenties in good health. The sample consisted of naive CD4+ T cells from blood. CDR3 amino acids: CASSPRGGANTGELFF. The CDR3 DNA sequence: TGCGCCAGCAGTCCGAGGGGGGGCGCGAACACCGGGGAGCTGTTTTTT.